These 12 T cell receptor beta chains were sequenced from one sample in a study of blood T cell repertoires in COVID-19. TCRdb's copy holds only in-frame clones and misses some; the assay was immunoSEQ multiplex PCR. The sample gives roughly 170,000 clones, less than 85% of which show up once; roughly 18% is in the top ten. Sequencing used PBMCs or T cells enriched from blood (not recorded which). These receptors came from a man aged 60-69 years who had recovered from COVID-19.

The CDR3 sequence: CASSGQGLGGYTF. CDR3 nucleotides: TGTGCCAGCAGTGGACAGGGATTGGGTGGCTACACCTTC. The chain combines TRBV2 with TRBJ1-2; 7 nucleotides align to TRBD1. The CDR3 is 13 amino acids. Germline V gene sequence: CDR1 SNHLY, CDR2 FYNNEI. J gave up 7 bases and V 4 bases, and 6 bases lay outside the gene matches. The full variable domain, rest sourced from reference TRBV2 and TRBJ1-2, is EPEVTQTPSHQVTQMGQEVILRCVPISNHLYFYWYRQILGQKVEFLVSFYNNEISEKSEIFDDQFSVERPDGSNFTLKIRSTKLEDSAMYFCASSGQGLGGYTFGSGTRLTVV.

This chain connects TRBV7-9 to TRBJ2-1; 13 bases map to TRBD2. V lost 3 bases, J lost 15 bases, and 8 bases stayed unmatched. Germline lookup yields CDR1 SEHNR and CDR2 FQNEAQ (reference sequence). This CDR3 comprises 14 residues. As DNA, the CDR3 is TGTGCCAGCAGCTTGTCACTAGCGGGAGGGTTGGGGTTCTTC. Amino acid sequence: CASSLSLAGGLGFF.

The V call is TRBV2, the J call TRBJ1-1; 9 bases are shared with TRBD1. The CDR3 sequence is 14 residues long. The V and J ends lost 8 bases and 5 bases, in that order; junction bases with no gene match: 9. In germline, CDR1 is SNHLY, CDR2 FYNNEI. Here the CDR3 DNA reads TGTGCCAGCCAGCCGGACAGGGGCATAACTGAAGCTTTCTTT. Translating gives CASQPDRGITEAFF.

The chain employs TRBV29-1 and TRBJ2-2; unclear D gene. Between the trimmed V and J ends, which lost 2 bases and 0 bases, there was a span of 7 bases. The CDR3 sequence is 14 residues long. CDR1 is SQVTM, CDR2 ANQGSEA, per germline. CDR3 in DNA: TGCAGCGTTGAAAACCTAGCGAACACCGGGGAGCTGTTTTTT. Amino acids: CSVENLANTGELFF.

This clone has a count of ten or more. The genes are TRBV28 and TRBJ2-6; D perhaps matches TRBD1 (6 bases). V lost 5 bases and J 0 bases, leaving 8 bases between the germline ends. CDR1 and CDR2 from the germline V gene are MDHEN and SYDVKM. The CDR3 sequence is 15 residues long. CDR3 protein: CASSGDISGANVLTF. The DNA for the CDR3 is TGTGCCAGCAGTGGGGACATCTCTGGGGCCAACGTCCTGACTTTC.

V usage is TRBV9 and J usage is TRBJ2-2; D gene unclear. The V gene lost 4 bases and the J gene lost 4 bases, with 5 bases spanning the gap. This CDR3 region has 12 residues. Looked up from germline, CDR1 is SGDLS and CDR2 is YYNGEE. This chain's CDR3 is CASSPGTGELFF. In nucleotides, the CDR3 is TGTGCCAGCAGCCCCGGCACCGGGGAGCTGTTTTTT.

The rearrangement links TRBV5-1 to TRBJ2-2, with TRBD2 identical over 14 bases. This CDR3 comprises 16 residues. The germline gives CDR1 SGHRS, CDR2 YFSETQ. V dropped 5 bases and J dropped 5; count of bases not matched to a gene: 5. CDR3 bases: TGCGCCAGCAGACCCGGACTAGCGGGAGGTACCGGGGAGCTGTTTTTT. It specifies CASRPGLAGGTGELFF.

The V call is TRBV15, the J call TRBJ1-3, with no clear D. Germline CDR1 LNHNV, CDR2 YYDKDF (reference sequence). The V and J ends lost 3 bases and 9 bases respectively, with 15 bases between them. CDR3 length equals 14 residues. CDR3 amino acids: CATSSGTLGVTIYF. The CDR3 bases are TGTGCCACCAGCAGCGGTACCTTAGGAGTCACCATATATTTT.

This clone was seen a single time. The rearrangement joins TRBV18 to TRBJ2-2; TRBD2 is a possible D gene (5 bases). The germline V gene has CDR1 KGHSH and CDR2 LQKENI. CDR3 size: 14 residues. Deletions cut 2 bases from V and 4 bases from J, with 8 bases between. The CDR3 DNA sequence: TGTGCCAGCTCACCAGGAGGATCCACCGGGGAGCTGTTTTTT. Its translation: CASSPGGSTGELFF.

This chain links TRBV28 with TRBJ2-1, with no clear D. V lost 3 bases and J lost 4, with 4 bases in between. In germline, CDR1 is MDHEN, CDR2 SYDVKM. CDR3 length equals 12 residues. This chain's CDR3 is CASSFNYNEQFF. For the CDR3, the DNA is TGTGCCAGCAGTTTTAATTACAATGAGCAGTTCTTC.

This sequence joins TRBV2 and TRBJ1-6, with TRBD1 as a possible D gene (6 bases). The V end lost 7 bases, the J end lost 0 bases, and 10 bases lay between the germline ends. The CDR3 is 15 amino acids. Germline lookup yields CDR1 SNHLY and CDR2 FYNNEI. The CDR3 nucleotides read TGTGCCAGCAAGATGGACAGCTCCTATAATTCACCCCTCCACTTT. It yields the protein CASKMDSSYNSPLHF.

This clone appeared once. The chain carries TRBV19 and TRBJ2-2, with 13 bases lining up with TRBD2. Trimming took 6 bases from V and 4 from J; bases not matched to a gene: 17. This CDR3 region has 20 residues. Germline V lookup: CDR1 LNHDA, CDR2 SQIVND (reference sequence). CDR3 DNA: TGTGCCAGTAGCCCTCCGGGACTAGCGGGAAATGTGTTCGGCACCGGGGAGCTGTTTTTT. Translating it yields CASSPPGLAGNVFGTGELFF.